A single sample is the source of the 15 T cell receptor beta chains below, sequenced in a study of T-cell reconstitution after alpha-beta-depleted transplantation in children. Unique molecular identifiers were incorporated during preparation of the TCRbeta library. TCRdb passed the PCR reads through MiXCR, listing each CDR3 protein once. The table includes 500,000 to 650,000 distinct CDR3 sequences, over 9.5% detected once. The specimen was PBMCs, mostly from graft donor cells, collected 180 days after TCRalphabeta/CD19-depleted stem cell transplant. Receptors originate from a female patient aged 2-9 years who had a stem cell transplant for aplastic anemia, so the T cells may come from the graft donor.

This clonotype was observed many times. The chain carries TRBV2 and TRBJ2-3, with unresolved D. Germline values: CDR1 SNHLY, CDR2 FYNNEI. The CDR3 contains 12 residues. Trimming cost V 4 bases and J 2 bases, with 4 bases left between them. Here the CDR3 reads CASSADTDTQYF. The CDR3, as DNA: TGTGCCAGCAGTGCTGACACAGATACGCAGTATTTT. Full variable domain (missing parts from reference TRBV2 and TRBJ2-3): EPEVTQTPSHQVTQMGQEVILRCVPISNHLYFYWYRQILGQKVEFLVSFYNNEISEKSEIFDDQFSVERPDGSNFTLKIRSTKLEDSAMYFCASSADTDTQYFGPGTRLTVL.

There are many counts of this clonotype. The J gene is TRBJ2-2, the V gene TRBV4-2; 9 bases line up with TRBD2. The germline V gene has CDR1 LGHNA and CDR2 YNFKEQ. Trimming cost V 0 bases and J 7 bases; bases outside gene matches: 9. The CDR3 spans 17 residues. CDR3 protein: CASSQDYSGSLDGELFF. The CDR3, as DNA: TGTGCCAGCAGCCAAGATTATAGCGGGAGTCTTGACGGGGAGCTGTTTTTT.

This clonotype appeared a few times. CDR3 in DNA: TGTGCCAGCAGCCTCAGGCCCCTACTAGCGGGACACAATGAGCAGTTCTTC. Translation: CASSLRPLLAGHNEQFF. The V call is TRBV7-7, the J call TRBJ2-1, with 10 bases identical to TRBD2. Trimming took 5 bases from V and 5 from J; bases not matched to a gene: 12. The CDR3 totals 17 residues. The germline CDR1 and CDR2 sequences are SSHAT and FNYEAQ (reference sequence).

The chain recombines TRBV7-8 with TRBJ1-5, with a tentative D call TRBD1 (5 bases). Germline assignment: CDR1 SGHVS and CDR2 FQNEAQ. V lost 7 bases and J 9 bases, leaving 28 bases between the germline ends. This CDR3 has 17 amino acids. The CDR3 DNA sequence: TGTGCCAGCACTTTAGAGTCGGTCAGGGTAGGGGCATCGCCCCAGCATTTT. Its protein product is CASTLESVRVGASPQHF.

In its sample, this clonotype was seen many times. Here the CDR3 DNA reads TGTGCCAGCAGCTTAGTAGGGCGGGGTCCTGGAAACACCATATATTTT. Translation gives CASSLVGRGPGNTIYF. V is TRBV7-8 and J is TRBJ1-3; no clear D gene. Trimming cost V 1 base and J 2 bases, with 12 bases left between them. Germline V gene data show CDR1 as SGHVS and CDR2 as FQNEAQ. This CDR3 region has 16 residues.

Only a few counts were recorded for this clonotype. The chain uses TRBV29-1 and TRBJ2-1, with D unresolved. Trimming pared 2 bases from V and 0 bases from J, leaving 11 bases between. The CDR3 extends over 15 amino acids. Germline CDR1 SQVTM, CDR2 ANQGSEA. CDR3 in amino acids: CSVETIRSSYNEQFF. The DNA for the CDR3 is TGCAGCGTTGAAACGATCAGGAGCTCCTACAATGAGCAGTTCTTC.

This clonotype was detected ten times or more. This chain connects TRBV21-1 to TRBJ2-6; the DNA was not compared with TRBD2, the D call given in the table. TRBV21-1 is termed a pseudogene. This CDR3 is built from 21 residues. The DNA for the CDR3 is TGTGCCAGCAGCAAAGTACAACAGTACCCTCTAACGGGGTCTGGGGCCAACGTCCTGACTTTC. It encodes CASSKVQQYPLTGSGANVLTF.

The DNA for the CDR3 is TGTGCCATCAGCGGGACAGGGTCCCGCGAGCAGTACGTC. Its translation is CAISGTGSREQYV. The chain is built from TRBV10-3 and TRBJ2-7; 9 positions agree with TRBD1. The CDR3 consists of 13 residues. Germline CDR1 reads ENHRY; CDR2 reads SYGVKD. V was pared by 6 bases and J by 6 bases, with 6 bases of the junction left unmatched.

The chain links TRBV7-6 to TRBJ1-3; TRBD1 agrees at 7 bases. CDR1 SGHVS and CDR2 FNYEAQ come from the germline V gene. This CDR3 comprises 17 residues. V trimming: 0 bases; J trimming: 8 bases; junction bases outside the gene matches: 13. As DNA, the CDR3 is TGTGCCAGCAGCTTAGCCGGGACAGCTATCCGGAAGGACACCATATATTTT. This codes for CASSLAGTAIRKDTIYF.

This clonotype was detected a few times. The CDR3 DNA follows: TGTGCCAGCAGTCCAGGGGTTCTCGACGAGCAGTACGTC. Protein: CASSPGVLDEQYV. The chain links TRBV6-2 or TRBV6-3 to TRBJ2-7, with D perhaps matching TRBD1 (6 bases). This CDR3 comprises 13 residues. CDR1 and CDR2 (germline): MNHEY, SVGEGT. The V gene lost 5 bases and the J gene lost 5 bases, with 13 bases spanning the gap.

This clonotype has just a few counts. The J gene is TRBJ2-7, the V gene TRBV7-9; possibly TRBD1 for D (5 bases). The length of the CDR3 is 14 residues. Trimming shortened V by 1 base and J by 4 bases, and 11 bases separated the two germline ends. CDR1 SEHNR and CDR2 FQNEAQ come from the germline V gene (reference sequence). CDR3 amino acids: CASSLGGMSYEQYF. The CDR3 coding sequence is TGTGCCAGCAGCTTAGGGGGCATGTCGTACGAGCAGTACTTC. The whole variable domain, remainder taken from reference TRBV7-9 and TRBJ2-7, is DTGVSQNPRHKITKRGQNVTFRCDPISEHNRLYWYRQTLGQGPEFLTYFQNEAQLEKSRLLSDRFSAERPKGSFSTLEIQRTEQGDSAMYLCASSLGGMSYEQYFGPGTRLTVT.

The chain links TRBV4-3 to TRBJ2-3; no clear D gene. Germline values: CDR1 LGHNA, CDR2 YSLEER. This CDR3 region has 14 residues. The V gene lost 0 bases and the J gene lost 1 base, with 5 bases spanning the gap. The CDR3 region has the DNA TGCGCCAGCAGCCAAGACGAGGGCACAGATACGCAGTATTTT. As protein: CASSQDEGTDTQYF.

The chain uses TRBV29-1 and TRBJ2-5, with unresolved D. The CDR3 runs to 10 residues. V lost 7 bases, J lost 5 bases, and 8 bases lay in between. The germline V gene encodes CDR1 SQVTM and CDR2 ANQGSEA. The CDR3 nucleotides read TGCAGCGGCGTGGAGGAGACCCAGTACTTC. Amino acid sequence: CSGVEETQYF.

In this sample, this clonotype turned up a few times. The chain links TRBV18 to TRBJ2-7, with TRBD1 identical over 11 bases. Germline V CDR1 and CDR2: KGHSH, LQKENI. This CDR3 comprises 14 residues. V lost 3 bases to trimming and J lost 4 bases; unmatched junction nucleotides: 2. CDR3 DNA: TGTGCCAGCTCACCGTGGGACAGGGGGTACGAGCAGTACTTC. Its protein product is CASSPWDRGYEQYF.

This clonotype has just a few counts. V usage is TRBV12-3 or TRBV12-4 and J usage is TRBJ2-5; D remains unclear. The CDR3 covers 14 residues. The V end was cut by 6 bases, the J end by 2 bases, with 13 bases between. The CDR3 DNA is TGTGCCAGCAGCCCGGGCTGGTTACAAGAGACCCAGTACTTC. Translating gives CASSPGWLQETQYF.